The 23 T cell receptor beta chains reported below all come from one sample, sequenced in a study of response to subunit inactivated influenza vaccine. TCRdb independently ran MiXCR on the RT-PCR reads; one entry per CDR3 protein. The sample includes roughly 710,000 distinct CDR3 sequences, 14% seen only once; the top ten take less than 9%. The sequencing used PBMCs from blood, collected 14 to 15 days before vaccination. All receptors come from a man aged 45-60 years who received an inactivated influenza vaccine.

The chain combines TRBV2 with TRBJ1-4; D remains unclear. The ends were cut back, 5 bases at V and 8 bases at J, with 18 bases in the middle. The CDR3 sequence is 15 residues long. Germline values: CDR1 SNHLY, CDR2 FYNNEI. CDR3 nucleotide sequence: TGTGCCAGCAGTACCGCTCGTAGGGCGGGAGAAAAACTGTTTTTT. This translates into CASSTARRAGEKLFF.

V gene TRBV5-1 combines with J gene TRBJ2-1; 9 nucleotides align to TRBD2. This CDR3 is 18 amino acids long. CDR1 and CDR2 (germline): SGHRS, YFSETQ. Losses at the gene ends were 2 bases for V and 4 bases for J; bases not matched to a gene: 13. This CDR3 is CASSLGETSGGIYNEQFF. In nucleotides, the CDR3 is TGCGCCAGCAGCTTAGGCGAGACGAGCGGGGGGATTTACAATGAGCAGTTCTTC.

This clonotype came up a few times. The rearrangement uses TRBV6-1 and TRBJ1-1; D might be TRBD1 (5 bases). Trimming left V 7 bases short and J 1 base short, with 16 bases between. There are 15 residues in the CDR3. Germline CDR1 reads MNHNS; CDR2 reads SASEGT. The CDR3 bases are TGTGCCAGCACACGGGGGGATCGGGGGAACACTGAAGCTTTCTTT. This sequence encodes CASTRGDRGNTEAFF.

The chain couples TRBV15 to TRBJ1-6, with D perhaps TRBD1 (6 bases). The germline CDR1 and CDR2 sequences are LNHNV and YYDKDF (reference sequence). V was shortened by 1 base and J by 10 bases, with 23 bases between the two germline ends. The CDR3 spans 18 residues. The CDR3, as DNA: TGTGCCACCAGCAGAGTCCGGGGGCCAGGTACCTTAAGGTCACCCCTCCACTTT. Amino acid sequence: CATSRVRGPGTLRSPLHF. Using reference TRBV15 and TRBJ1-6 for the parts outside the CDR3, the full variable domain is DAMVIQNPRYQVTQFGKPVTLSCSQTLNHNVMYWYQQKSSQAPKLLFHYYDKDFNNEADTPDNFQSRRPNTSFCFLDIRSPGLGDTAMYLCATSRVRGPGTLRSPLHFGNGTRLTVT.

This clonotype showed up just a few times. This chain joins TRBV3-1 and TRBJ2-5; D gene unclear. Deletions cut 2 bases from V and 4 bases from J, with 11 bases between. CDR3 length equals 14 residues. The germline CDR1 and CDR2 sequences are LGHDT and YNNKEL (reference sequence). The CDR3 region has the DNA TGTGCCAGCAGCCAATGGTCGGCGTCAGAGACCCAGTACTTC. It codes for CASSQWSASETQYF.

This clonotype was seen more than once but under ten times. The chain recombines TRBV3-1 with TRBJ2-1; D may be TRBD1 or TRBD2 (6 bases each). The CDR3 is 14 residues long. The germline V gene encodes CDR1 LGHDT and CDR2 YNNKEL (reference sequence). V was clipped by 3 bases and J by 5 bases, with 11 bases between them. The CDR3 loop is CASSQARGDNEQFF. CDR3 nucleotide sequence: TGTGCCAGCAGCCAGGCGAGGGGGGACAATGAGCAGTTCTTC.

This sequence joins TRBV6-2 or TRBV6-3 and TRBJ2-5, with TRBD2 matching over 8 bases. This CDR3 comprises 14 residues. The V gene end was trimmed by 5 bases and the J gene end by 5 bases; junction bases not matched to a gene: 7. Germline CDR1 MNHEY, CDR2 SVGEGT. Here the CDR3 reads CASSTTGLVETQYF. Here the CDR3 DNA reads TGTGCCAGCAGTACCACGGGACTAGTTGAGACCCAGTACTTC.

The V gene is TRBV20-1, the J gene TRBJ2-2; 12 nucleotides align to TRBD1. J gave up 7 bases and V 5 bases, and 5 bases lay outside the gene matches. The germline CDR1 and CDR2 sequences are DFQATT and SNEGSKA (reference sequence). This CDR3 is built from 14 residues. CDR3 residues: CSASGQGANGELFF. CDR3 in DNA: TGCAGTGCTTCGGGACAGGGGGCAAACGGGGAGCTGTTTTTT.

The rearrangement joins TRBV5-1 to TRBJ2-1, with 8 bases aligning to TRBD1. The CDR3 loop spans 16 amino acids. Germline V CDR1 and CDR2: SGHRS, YFSETQ. V lost 1 base, J lost 2 bases, and 5 bases stayed unmatched. The CDR3 DNA reads TGCGCCAGCAGCTTGAACGGACAGGGTGCCTACAATGAGCAGTTCTTC. Translated: CASSLNGQGAYNEQFF.

This clonotype was detected ten times or more. This chain links TRBV20-1 with TRBJ1-2; D ambiguous. V lost 3 bases to trimming and J lost 6 bases, with 8 bases between them. The CDR3 length is 11 residues. The germline gives CDR1 DFQATT, CDR2 SNEGSKA (reference sequence). CDR3 DNA: TGCAGTGCTAGGGGGTCGAATGGCTACACCTTC. Protein sequence: CSARGSNGYTF.

V is TRBV5-5 and J is TRBJ2-3; D might be TRBD1 or TRBD2, each matching 5 bases. CDR1 and CDR2 from the germline V gene are SGHKS and YYEKEE (reference sequence). The CDR3 contains 16 residues. V lost 1 base, J lost 0 bases, and 12 bases lay in between. In DNA form, the CDR3 reads TGTGCCAGCAGCTTGTTGCCGGGGCCTAGCACAGATACGCAGTATTTT. This sequence encodes CASSLLPGPSTDTQYF.

The CDR3 loop is CASSPWDSYEQYF. The CDR3 nucleotides are TGCGCCAGCAGCCCCTGGGACAGCTACGAGCAGTACTTC. The J gene is TRBJ2-7, the V gene TRBV4-1, with TRBD1 identical over 7 bases. The germline CDR1 and CDR2 sequences are MGHRA and YSYEKL. This CDR3 is built from 13 residues. The V segment lost 4 bases and the J segment 3 bases; nucleotides outside the gene matches: 3.

This clonotype was counted at least ten times. V and J are TRBV4-1 and TRBJ2-2; weak D call: TRBD2 (6 bases). The CDR3 spans 17 residues. V dropped 3 bases and J dropped 5 bases, with 19 bases sitting between them. CDR1 MGHRA and CDR2 YSYEKL come from the germline V gene. The CDR3 sequence: CASSQNPGGWETGELFF. The CDR3 region has the DNA TGCGCCAGCAGCCAGAACCCCGGAGGGTGGGAGACCGGGGAGCTGTTTTTT.

The rearrangement uses TRBV7-2 and TRBJ1-6; D not certain. CDR1 is SGHTA and CDR2 is FQGNSA in the germline V gene. V was clipped by 1 base and J by 7 bases, with 11 bases between them. This CDR3 comprises 15 residues. Here the CDR3 reads CASSLGSSANSPLHF. The CDR3 DNA reads TGTGCCAGCAGCTTAGGTTCGTCAGCCAATTCACCCCTCCACTTT.

This clonotype was recorded a few times. This chain links TRBV11-2 with TRBJ1-2; D uncertain. There are 8 residues in the CDR3. Germline CDR1 reads SGHAT; CDR2 reads FQNNGV. The V end was cut by 0 bases, the J end by 14 bases, with 1 base between. The CDR3 nucleotides are TGTGCCAGCAGCTTAGAGACCTTC. Translation gives CASSLETF.

This clonotype has just a few counts. The genes are TRBV28 and TRBJ2-1; 8 bases are shared with TRBD2. J was trimmed by 6 bases and V by 5 bases; bases with no gene match: 9. The CDR3 is made up of 15 amino acids. Germline lookup yields CDR1 MDHEN and CDR2 SYDVKM. CDR3 sequence reads: CASSPGLATVNEQFF. CDR3 nucleotides: TGTGCCAGCAGTCCCGGACTAGCAACTGTCAATGAGCAGTTCTTC.

The chain uses TRBV28 and TRBJ2-3; 12 nucleotides match TRBD2. J lost 7 bases, V lost 5 bases, and 10 bases had no gene match. This CDR3 is 16 amino acids long. The germline V gene encodes CDR1 MDHEN and CDR2 SYDVKM. CDR3 nucleotide sequence: TGTGCCAGCAGTACCCTGGGACTAGCGGGCTCGCATACGCAGTATTTT. This encodes CASSTLGLAGSHTQYF. Full variable domain (missing parts from reference TRBV28 and TRBJ2-3): DVKVTQSSRYLVKRTGEKVFLECVQDMDHENMFWYRQDPGLGLRLIYFSYDVKMKEKGDIPEGYSVSREKKERFSLILESASTNQTSMYLCASSTLGLAGSHTQYFGPGTRLTVL.

This clonotype was counted a few times. The J gene is TRBJ2-7, the V gene TRBV25-1, with a possible D match to TRBD1 (5 bases). The CDR3 consists of 13 residues. Germline loops: CDR1 MGHDK, CDR2 SYGVNS. The ends were cut back, 6 bases at V and 0 bases at J, with 9 bases in the middle. CDR3 bases: TGTGCCAGCAGGCCACAGGCCTCCTACGAGCAGTACTTC. Encoded protein: CASRPQASYEQYF.

This clonotype was seen a few times. The chain has TRBV7-2 and TRBJ2-1; unclear D gene. Germline V gene sequence: CDR1 SGHTA, CDR2 FQGNSA. Deletions cut 1 base from V and 0 bases from J, with 10 bases between. This CDR3 region has 16 residues. The CDR3 reads CASSLGSQSSYNEQFF. The CDR3 coding sequence is TGTGCCAGCAGCTTAGGGTCACAGAGCTCCTACAATGAGCAGTTCTTC.

This clonotype was seen a few times. The chain employs TRBV7-3 and TRBJ2-2, with D possibly matching TRBD1 (6 bases). The germline V and J ends were trimmed by 1 base and 6 bases, with 21 bases remaining between them. This CDR3 is built from 18 residues. Germline loops: CDR1 SGHTA, CDR2 FQGTGA. The CDR3 DNA sequence: TGTGCCAGCAGCTTAATGGGTCGGGGACACCGGGGCGCCGGGGAGCTGTTTTTT. Amino acid sequence: CASSLMGRGHRGAGELFF.

The chain combines TRBV7-2 with TRBJ2-5; 7 bases line up with TRBD2. This CDR3 comprises 16 residues. Germline assignment: CDR1 SGHTA and CDR2 FQGNSA. V was pared by 3 bases and J by 5 bases, with 12 bases of the junction left unmatched. CDR3 sequence (DNA): TGTGCCAGCAGCTTGGGAGCGGGACGGCGTATCGAGACCCAGTACTTC. Residues: CASSLGAGRRIETQYF.

The table lists this clonotype with a few counts. The V gene is TRBV29-1, the J gene TRBJ1-1; D is possibly TRBD1 (5 bases). Trimming stripped 7 bases from V and 4 bases from J, with 19 bases between. CDR3 size: 14 residues. Germline values: CDR1 SQVTM, CDR2 ANQGSEA. The CDR3 spells CSAHTQAGGTEAFF. CDR3 nucleotides: TGCAGCGCACACACGCAAGCGGGGGGCACTGAAGCTTTCTTT.

This CDR3 is CASSGLAGIYEQFF. The CDR3 DNA reads TGTGCCAGCAGCGGTCTAGCGGGGATCTATGAGCAGTTCTTC. V is TRBV7-9 and J is TRBJ2-1; 9 bases are shared with TRBD2. Germline V CDR1 and CDR2: SEHNR, FQNEAQ (reference sequence). This CDR3 region has 14 residues. J gave up 8 bases and V 5 bases, and 7 bases lay outside the gene matches.